The 18 T cell receptor beta chains below come from one sample, sequenced in a study of blood T cell repertoires in COVID-19. Only in-frame clones appear in the TCRdb table, and some are missing; sequencing was by immunoSEQ multiplex PCR. This sample yields some 150,000 clones, of which approximately 80% are seen a single time; about 8% belongs to the top ten. The source material was peripheral blood. The receptors originated from a human donor with acute or convalescent COVID-19. The donor label of this sample is uncertain.

The rearrangement uses TRBV29-1 and TRBJ2-7; 8 nucleotides align to TRBD1. With 1 base clipped from V and 3 bases from J, the junction kept 2 bases outside the gene matches. This CDR3 spans 13 amino acids. Germline V gene lookup returns CDR1 SQVTM and CDR2 ANQGSEA. CDR3 residues: CSVEGTGHYEQYF. In nucleotides, the CDR3 is TGCAGCGTTGAAGGGACAGGGCACTACGAGCAGTACTTC.

This clone has a handful of counts. This sequence joins TRBV28 and TRBJ1-5, with D perhaps TRBD1 (5 bases). The germline V gene encodes CDR1 MDHEN and CDR2 SYDVKM. V was pared by 6 bases and J by 9 bases, with 9 bases between. This CDR3 is built from 11 residues. CDR3 in DNA: TGTGCCAGCAGGAACACAGGGCCCCAGCATTTT. Its protein is CASRNTGPQHF.

The chain's CDR3 is CASSFSLSGGPNSGANVLTF. The CDR3 nucleotides are TGTGCCAGCAGCTTCTCCCTCAGCGGGGGGCCGAACTCTGGGGCCAACGTCCTGACTTTC. This chain joins TRBV5-4 and TRBJ2-6, with 9 bases that match TRBD2. The CDR3 covers 20 residues. V shed 2 bases, J shed 0 bases, and the junction held 12 bases outside the gene matches. The germline CDR1 and CDR2 sequences are SGHNT and YYREEE (reference sequence).

This chain connects TRBV5-1 to TRBJ1-3, with D perhaps TRBD1 (6 bases). CDR1 is SGHRS, CDR2 YFSETQ, per germline. V was pared by 3 bases and J by 0 bases, with 10 bases between. The CDR3 is 15 residues long. The chain's CDR3 is CASSSATGSGNTIYF. CDR3 nucleotides: TGCGCCAGCAGCTCGGCGACAGGCTCTGGAAACACCATATATTTT.

The chain joins TRBV27 to TRBJ1-6; D might be TRBD1 (5 bases). CDR3 length equals 13 residues. Between the trimmed V and J ends, which lost 10 bases and 10 bases, there was a span of 17 bases. Germline V gene sequence: CDR1 MNHEY, CDR2 SMNVEV (reference sequence). The CDR3 reads CATSPGFYSPLHF. DNA for the CDR3: TGTGCCACTTCCCCAGGGTTTTACTCACCCCTCCACTTT.

The chain joins TRBV9 to TRBJ2-1; 11 bases agree with TRBD1. Losses at the gene ends were 6 bases for V and 8 bases for J; bases not matched to a gene: 10. The CDR3 has 15 amino acids. Germline loops: CDR1 SGDLS, CDR2 YYNGEE. CDR3 nucleotide sequence: TGTGCCAGCACCTCCGGGACAGGGGGATTGGATGAGCAGTTCTTC. It encodes CASTSGTGGLDEQFF.

The rearrangement uses TRBV12-3 or TRBV12-4 and TRBJ2-7; no reliable D call. There are 12 residues in the CDR3. Trimming took 1 base from V and 3 from J, leaving 4 bases between them. The CDR3 spells CASSLGSYEQYV. CDR3 bases: TGTGCCAGCAGTTTAGGGAGCTACGAGCAGTACGTC.

The genes are TRBV10-2 and TRBJ2-7; 9 bases map to TRBD1. Unmatched junction bases numbered 8, after V lost 7 bases and J lost 4 bases. The CDR3 extends over 14 amino acids. Germline CDR1 reads WSHSY; CDR2 reads SAAADI. Here the CDR3 reads CASTFPGQGYEQYF. CDR3 nucleotide sequence: TGCGCCAGCACGTTCCCGGGACAGGGTTACGAGCAGTACTTC.

The V and J genes are TRBV9 and TRBJ1-6; TRBD1 matches at 11 bases. Germline assignment: CDR1 SGDLS and CDR2 YYNGEE. The CDR3 consists of 19 residues. The V and J ends lost 9 bases and 5 bases, in that order; junction bases with no gene match: 19. DNA of the CDR3: TGTGCCAACGCACTACTACGCGGGACAGGGGGGCATCATAATTCACCCCTCCACTTT. Protein: CANALLRGTGGHHNSPLHF.

This chain joins TRBV5-1 and TRBJ2-3; no clear D. Trimming shortened V by 0 bases and J by 6 bases, and 14 bases separated the two germline ends. The V gene's germline CDR1 is SGHRS and CDR2 YFSETQ. CDR3 length equals 15 residues. The CDR3 sequence is CASSLGPMQADTQYF. CDR3 nucleotide sequence: TGCGCCAGCAGCTTGGGTCCCATGCAGGCCGATACGCAGTATTTT.

The rearrangement uses TRBV19 and TRBJ2-1, with 10 bases identical to TRBD2. CDR1 LNHDA and CDR2 SQIVND come from the germline V gene (reference sequence). This CDR3 is built from 17 residues. V lost 0 bases to trimming and J lost 6 bases; unmatched junction nucleotides: 8. CDR3 sequence: CASSIESRGLARNEQFF. As DNA, the CDR3 is TGTGCCAGTAGTATAGAAAGCAGGGGACTAGCGCGCAATGAGCAGTTCTTC.

This chain links TRBV10-2 with TRBJ1-6; D might be TRBD1 (5 bases). The CDR3 consists of 17 residues. The germline V and J ends were trimmed by 0 bases and 8 bases, with 17 bases remaining between them. The germline V gene encodes CDR1 WSHSY and CDR2 SAAADI. CDR3 nucleotides: TGCGCCAGCAGTGAGTCGCGGAGGGGCCAGGGAGATTCACCCCTCCACTTT. Translated: CASSESRRGQGDSPLHF.

This chain connects TRBV27 to TRBJ1-2; 7 bases are a match to TRBD1. After removal of 6 bases from V and 4 bases from J, the junction contained 5 bases not matched to a gene. Germline V gene sequence: CDR1 MNHEY, CDR2 SMNVEV (reference sequence). The CDR3 loop spans 13 amino acids. The CDR3 bases are TGTGCCAGCAGCCACGGGACAGCCTATGGCTACACCTTC. Protein product: CASSHGTAYGYTF.

The chain carries TRBV24-1 and TRBJ2-6, with D perhaps matching TRBD2 (6 bases). V was cut by 2 bases and J by 1 base, with 17 bases left in between. Germline V lookup: CDR1 KGHDR, CDR2 SFDVKD. The CDR3 extends over 19 amino acids. The CDR3 nucleotides are TGTGCCACCAGTGATTCCCCGGGACTGAGCTTATCTGGGGCCAACGTCCTGACTTTC. Protein product: CATSDSPGLSLSGANVLTF.

This clone was seen more than once but under ten times. The rearrangement uses TRBV29-1 and TRBJ2-3; D is ambiguous. The germline V gene has CDR1 SQVTM and CDR2 ANQGSEA. The CDR3 length is 16 residues. The ends were cut back, 5 bases at V and 2 bases at J, with 20 bases in the middle. CDR3 sequence reads: CSVMDWANLITDTQYF. Written as DNA, the CDR3 is TGCAGCGTTATGGATTGGGCCAACCTTATCACAGATACGCAGTATTTT.

This chain links TRBV25-1 with TRBJ1-1; D uncertain. The V and J ends lost 8 bases and 1 base respectively, with 14 bases between them. Germline values: CDR1 MGHDK, CDR2 SYGVNS. The CDR3 consists of 14 residues. CDR3 region: CASHDWTENTEAFF. The CDR3 DNA reads TGTGCCAGCCATGACTGGACTGAGAACACTGAAGCTTTCTTT.

This rearrangement joins TRBV5-1 to TRBJ2-2; perhaps TRBD2 as D (5 bases). The CDR3 totals 15 residues. Germline-derived CDR1 and CDR2 are SGHRS and YFSETQ. V was clipped by 7 bases and J by 0 bases, with 13 bases between them. The CDR3 DNA is TGCGCCAGCTCCCCGAGGACTTCGAACACCGGGGAGCTGTTTTTT. The encoded protein is CASSPRTSNTGELFF.

This clone was counted a few times. J is TRBJ2-7 and V is TRBV27; the D is unclear. Germline CDR1 and CDR2: MNHEY and SMNVEV (reference sequence). V was cut by 5 bases and J by 6 bases, with 14 bases left in between. There are 13 residues in the CDR3. CDR3 nucleotides: TGTGCCAGCAGTCCGCGGCCTATCCGCGAGCAGTACTTC. Translated: CASSPRPIREQYF.